This T cell receptor (beta chain) was recovered during a study of cytomegalovirus exposure and HLA in healthy donors. Concerning this clone: The antigen is undetermined.

PCR involved 60 Vbeta and 13 Jbeta primers. Using immunoSEQ multiplex PCR, the repertoire was profiled, and TCRdb retains in-frame clones only, with some absent. The repertoire has over 150,000 clones, roughly 80% of them found once; the top ten carry about 1.3%. Whole-study results and caveats: Most of the TCR beta V segments (in an earlier analysis) were productive either about 87% or about 30% of the time. 87-base-pair reads could not separate some V segments, including TRBV6-2 and TRBV6-3.

The CDR3 is 15 residues long. Germline lookup yields CDR1 SGHNT and CDR2 YYREEE (reference sequence). Trimming pared 0 bases from V and 5 bases from J, leaving 14 bases between. The material sequenced was PBMCs. J is TRBJ2-5 and V is TRBV5-4; TRBD2 might be the D (5 bases). The TCR was taken from a young man in good health and CMV-seronegative. The CDR3 loop is CASSLGGPYRETQYF. The CDR3 nucleotides read TGTGCCAGCAGCTTGGGCGGGCCCTACCGGGAGACCCAGTACTTC.